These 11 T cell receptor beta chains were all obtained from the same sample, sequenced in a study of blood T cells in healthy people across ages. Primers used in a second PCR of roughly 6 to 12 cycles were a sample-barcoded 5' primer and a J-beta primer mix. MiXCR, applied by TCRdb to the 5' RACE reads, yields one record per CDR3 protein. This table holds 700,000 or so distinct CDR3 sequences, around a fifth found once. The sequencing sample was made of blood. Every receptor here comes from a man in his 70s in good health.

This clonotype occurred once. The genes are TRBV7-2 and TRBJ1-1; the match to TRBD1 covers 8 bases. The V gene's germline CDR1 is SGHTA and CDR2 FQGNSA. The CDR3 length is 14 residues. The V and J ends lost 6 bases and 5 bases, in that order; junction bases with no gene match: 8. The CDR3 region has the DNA TGTGCCAGCAGAAGGACAGGGCCAACGACTGAAGCTTTCTTT. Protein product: CASRRTGPTTEAFF.

The CDR3 region is CASSYVGQGAYGYTF. The CDR3, as DNA: TGTGCCAGCAGTTACGTTGGGCAGGGGGCCTATGGCTACACCTTC. J is TRBJ1-2 and V is TRBV6-5; 8 bases agree with TRBD1. The length of the CDR3 is 15 residues. Trimming at V came to 2 bases and at J to 4 bases, leaving 6 bases not matched to a gene. Germline V gene lookup returns CDR1 MNHEY and CDR2 SVGAGI.

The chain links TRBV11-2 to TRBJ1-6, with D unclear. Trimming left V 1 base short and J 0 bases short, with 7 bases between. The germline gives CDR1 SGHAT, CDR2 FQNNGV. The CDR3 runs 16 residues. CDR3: CASSLVWSSYNSPLHF. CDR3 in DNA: TGTGCCAGCAGCTTAGTTTGGAGCTCCTATAATTCACCCCTCCACTTT.

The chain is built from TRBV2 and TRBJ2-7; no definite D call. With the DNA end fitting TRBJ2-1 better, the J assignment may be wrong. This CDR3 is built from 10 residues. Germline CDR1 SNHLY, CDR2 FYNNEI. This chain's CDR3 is CASSGYEQFF. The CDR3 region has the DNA TGTGCCAGCAGCGGTTATGAGCAGTTCTTC.

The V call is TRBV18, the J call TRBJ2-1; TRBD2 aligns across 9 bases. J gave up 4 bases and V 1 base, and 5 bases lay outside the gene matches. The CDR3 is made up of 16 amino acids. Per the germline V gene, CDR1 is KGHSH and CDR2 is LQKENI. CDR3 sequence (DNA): TGTGCCAGCTCACCACGGTCTAGCGGGGAATACAATGAGCAGTTCTTC. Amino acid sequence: CASSPRSSGEYNEQFF. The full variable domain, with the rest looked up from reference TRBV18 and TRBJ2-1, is NAGVMQNPRHLVRRRGQEARLRCSPMKGHSHVYWYRQLPEEGLKFMVYLQKENIIDESGMPKERFSAEFPKEGPSILRIQQVVRGDSAAYFCASSPRSSGEYNEQFFGPGTRLTVL.

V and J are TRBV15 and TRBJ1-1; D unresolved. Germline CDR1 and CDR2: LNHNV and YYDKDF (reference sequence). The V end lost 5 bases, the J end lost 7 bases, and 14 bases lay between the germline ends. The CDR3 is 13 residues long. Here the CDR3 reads CATSWRSTDEAFF. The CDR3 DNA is TGTGCCACCAGCTGGCGGAGTACTGATGAAGCTTTCTTT.

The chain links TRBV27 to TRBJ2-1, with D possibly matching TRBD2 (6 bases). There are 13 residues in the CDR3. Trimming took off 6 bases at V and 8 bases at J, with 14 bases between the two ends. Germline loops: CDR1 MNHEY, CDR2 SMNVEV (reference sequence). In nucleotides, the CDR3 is TGTGCCAGCAGCCACACTTCGGGGGATGAGCAGTTCTTC. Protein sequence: CASSHTSGDEQFF.

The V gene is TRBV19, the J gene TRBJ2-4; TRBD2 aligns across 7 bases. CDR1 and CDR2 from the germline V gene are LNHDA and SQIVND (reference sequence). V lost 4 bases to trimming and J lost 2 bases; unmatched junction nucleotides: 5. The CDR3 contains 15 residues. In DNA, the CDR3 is TGTGCCAGTAGTAGAGCGGGAACATCCAAAAACATTCAGTACTTC. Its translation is CASSRAGTSKNIQYF. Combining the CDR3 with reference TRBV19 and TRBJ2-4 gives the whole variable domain DGGITQSPKYLFRKEGQNVTLSCEQNLNHDAMYWYRQDPGQGLRLIYYSQIVNDFQKGDIAEGYSVSREKKESFPLTVTSAQKNPTAFYLCASSRAGTSKNIQYFGAGTRLSVL.

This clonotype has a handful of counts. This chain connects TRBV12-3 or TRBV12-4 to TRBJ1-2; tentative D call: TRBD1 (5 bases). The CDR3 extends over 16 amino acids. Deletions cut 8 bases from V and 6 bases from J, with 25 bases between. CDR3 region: CASSQRMRGMMDGYTF. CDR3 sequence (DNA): TGTGCCAGCTCCCAACGAATGCGGGGGATGATGGATGGCTACACCTTC.

The CDR3 DNA is TGTGCCATCAGCGAACTAGGGACGAGCTCCTACAATGAGCAGTTCTTC. Its protein is CAISELGTSSYNEQFF. This sequence joins TRBV10-3 and TRBJ2-1; the D call may be TRBD1 or TRBD2 (5 bases each). Germline CDR1 reads ENHRY; CDR2 reads SYGVKD. This CDR3 comprises 16 residues. Between the trimmed V and J ends, which lost 6 bases and 0 bases, there was a span of 15 bases.

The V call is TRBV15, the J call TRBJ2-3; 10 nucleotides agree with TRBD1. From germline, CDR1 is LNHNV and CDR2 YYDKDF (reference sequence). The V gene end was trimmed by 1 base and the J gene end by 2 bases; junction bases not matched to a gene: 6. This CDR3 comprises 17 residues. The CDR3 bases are TGTGCCACCAGCAGAGGTTTGGGACAGGGGAACACAGATACGCAGTATTTT. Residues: CATSRGLGQGNTDTQYF.